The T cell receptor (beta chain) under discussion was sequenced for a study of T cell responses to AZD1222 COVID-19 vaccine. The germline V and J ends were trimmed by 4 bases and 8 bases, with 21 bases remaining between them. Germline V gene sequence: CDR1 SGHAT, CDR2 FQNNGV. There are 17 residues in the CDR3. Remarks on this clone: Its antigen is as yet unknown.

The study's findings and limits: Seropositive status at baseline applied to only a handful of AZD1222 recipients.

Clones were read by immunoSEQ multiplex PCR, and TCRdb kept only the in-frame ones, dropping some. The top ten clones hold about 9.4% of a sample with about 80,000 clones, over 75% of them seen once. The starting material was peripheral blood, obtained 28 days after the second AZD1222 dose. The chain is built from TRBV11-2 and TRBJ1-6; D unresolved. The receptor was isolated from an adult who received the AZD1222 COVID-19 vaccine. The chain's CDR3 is CASSSGWGWGADSPLHF. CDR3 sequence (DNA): TGTGCCAGCAGCTCGGGTTGGGGTTGGGGAGCGGATTCACCCCTCCACTTT.